This T cell receptor (beta chain) is drawn from a study of CD8 T cells in Susac syndrome. V lost 1 base, J lost 5 bases, and 18 bases lay in between. The germline CDR1 and CDR2 sequences are SGHTA and FQGNSA. This CDR3 is built from 17 residues. Reverse transcription of about 0.45 to 1 ug RNA was carried out with random hexamers. TCRdb passed the immunoSEQ multiplex PCR reads through MiXCR, listing each CDR3 protein once. The sample gives 190,000 or so distinct CDR3 sequences, more than 85% of which show up once; approximately 0.082% is in the top ten. Sequenced sample: CD4+ T cells from PBMCs. The sequence was collected from a human donor with multiple sclerosis. The chain employs TRBV7-2 and TRBJ2-1; possibly TRBD1 or TRBD2 for D (5 bases each). The CDR3 DNA follows: TGTGCCAGCAGCTTAGGTGCGTTGGGACCCCCTGACAATGAGCAGTTCTTC. Translated, it gives CASSLGALGPPDNEQFF.